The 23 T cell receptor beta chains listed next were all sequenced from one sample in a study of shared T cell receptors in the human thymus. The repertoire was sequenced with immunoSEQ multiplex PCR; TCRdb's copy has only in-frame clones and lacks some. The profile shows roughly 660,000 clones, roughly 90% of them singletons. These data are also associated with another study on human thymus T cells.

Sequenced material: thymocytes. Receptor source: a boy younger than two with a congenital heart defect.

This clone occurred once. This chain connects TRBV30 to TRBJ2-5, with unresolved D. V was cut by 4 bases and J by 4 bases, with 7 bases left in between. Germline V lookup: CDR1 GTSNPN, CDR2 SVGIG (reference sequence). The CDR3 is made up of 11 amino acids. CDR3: CAWNERETQYF. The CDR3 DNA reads TGTGCCTGGAATGAGCGAGAGACCCAGTACTTC.

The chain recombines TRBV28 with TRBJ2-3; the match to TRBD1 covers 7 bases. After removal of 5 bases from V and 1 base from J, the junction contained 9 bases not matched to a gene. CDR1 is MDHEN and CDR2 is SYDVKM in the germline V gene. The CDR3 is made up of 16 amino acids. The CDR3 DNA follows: TGTGCCAGCAGTAGTCACAGGGGAGTCGGCACAGATACGCAGTATTTT. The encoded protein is CASSSHRGVGTDTQYF.

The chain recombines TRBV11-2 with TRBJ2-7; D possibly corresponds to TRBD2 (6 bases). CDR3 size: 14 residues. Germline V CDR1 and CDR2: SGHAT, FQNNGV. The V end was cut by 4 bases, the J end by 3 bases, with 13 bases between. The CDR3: CASSSGGDFYEQYF. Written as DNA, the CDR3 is TGTGCCAGCAGCTCCGGAGGGGACTTCTACGAGCAGTACTTC.

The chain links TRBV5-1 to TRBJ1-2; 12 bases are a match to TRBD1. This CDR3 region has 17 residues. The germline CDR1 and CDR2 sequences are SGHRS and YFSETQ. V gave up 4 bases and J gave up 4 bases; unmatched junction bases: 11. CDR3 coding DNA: TGCGCCAGCAGCCATGAGAACGGGACAGGGGGCGGCTATGGCTACACCTTC. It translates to CASSHENGTGGGYGYTF. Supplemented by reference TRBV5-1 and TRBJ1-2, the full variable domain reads KAGVTQTPRYLIKTRGQQVTLSCSPISGHRSVSWYQQTPGQGLQFLFEYFSETQRNKGNFPGRFSGRQFSNSRSEMNVSTLELGDSALYLCASSHENGTGGGYGYTFGSGTRLTVV.

As DNA, the CDR3 is TGTGCCAGCAACGTCAGTCACCATGAAAAACTGTTTTTT. Translated, it gives CASNVSHHEKLFF. The chain carries TRBV5-8 and TRBJ1-4; D is unclear. The germline V gene encodes CDR1 SGHTS and CDR2 YDEGEE. V lost 6 bases to trimming and J lost 6 bases, with 12 bases between them. The CDR3 loop spans 13 amino acids.

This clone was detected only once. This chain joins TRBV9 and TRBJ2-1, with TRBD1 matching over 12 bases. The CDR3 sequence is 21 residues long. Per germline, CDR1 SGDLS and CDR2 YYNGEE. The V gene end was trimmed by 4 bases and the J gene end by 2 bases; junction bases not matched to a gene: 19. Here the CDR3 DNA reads TGTGCCAGCAGCTATGGGGACCCGGGACAGGGGGCGCGTACTCCCTACAATGAGCAGTTCTTC. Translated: CASSYGDPGQGARTPYNEQFF.

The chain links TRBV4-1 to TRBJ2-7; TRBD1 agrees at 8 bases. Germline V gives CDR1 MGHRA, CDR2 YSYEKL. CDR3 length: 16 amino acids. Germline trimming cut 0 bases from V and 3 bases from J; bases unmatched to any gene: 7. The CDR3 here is CASSQDERTGCYEQYF. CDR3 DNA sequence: TGCGCCAGCAGCCAAGATGAAAGGACAGGGTGCTACGAGCAGTACTTC.

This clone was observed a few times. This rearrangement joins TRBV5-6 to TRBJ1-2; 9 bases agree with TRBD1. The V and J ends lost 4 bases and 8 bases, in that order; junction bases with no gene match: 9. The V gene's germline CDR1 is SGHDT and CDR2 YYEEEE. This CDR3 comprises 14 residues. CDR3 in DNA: TGTGCCAGCAGCCCCATGCGGGACAGGGACGGCTACACCTTC. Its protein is CASSPMRDRDGYTF. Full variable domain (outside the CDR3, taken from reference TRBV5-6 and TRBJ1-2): DAGVTQSPTHLIKTRGQQVTLRCSPKSGHDTVSWYQQALGQGPQFIFQYYEEEERQRGNFPDRFSGHQFPNYSSELNVNALLLGDSALYLCASSPMRDRDGYTFGSGTRLTVV.

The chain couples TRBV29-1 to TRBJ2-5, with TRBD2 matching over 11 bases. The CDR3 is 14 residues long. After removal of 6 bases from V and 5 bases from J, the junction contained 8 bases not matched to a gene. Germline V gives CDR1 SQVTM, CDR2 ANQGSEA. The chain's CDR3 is CSVSLTSGAETQYF. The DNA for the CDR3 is TGCAGCGTCTCTTTGACTAGCGGGGCGGAGACCCAGTACTTC.

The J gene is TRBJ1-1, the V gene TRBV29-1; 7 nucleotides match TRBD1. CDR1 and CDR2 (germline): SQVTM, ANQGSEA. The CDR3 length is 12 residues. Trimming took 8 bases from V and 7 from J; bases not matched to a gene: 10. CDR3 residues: CSSQGGYGEAFF. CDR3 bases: TGCAGCTCCCAGGGGGGCTATGGTGAAGCTTTCTTT.

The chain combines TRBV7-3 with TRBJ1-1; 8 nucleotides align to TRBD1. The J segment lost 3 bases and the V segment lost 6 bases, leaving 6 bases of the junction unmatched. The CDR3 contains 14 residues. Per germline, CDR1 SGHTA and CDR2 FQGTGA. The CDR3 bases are TGTGCCAGCAGTTACAGGGGGGGGTACACTGAAGCTTTCTTT. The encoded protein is CASSYRGGYTEAFF.

CDR3 sequence (DNA): TGTGCCAGCAGTAAACAGGGATTGAACACTGAAGCTTTCTTT. Translated: CASSKQGLNTEAFF. The V and J genes are TRBV6-5 and TRBJ1-1; perhaps TRBD1 as D (6 bases). Germline CDR1 MNHEY, CDR2 SVGAGI. This CDR3 has 14 amino acids. Trimming stripped 5 bases from V and 0 bases from J, with 10 bases between.

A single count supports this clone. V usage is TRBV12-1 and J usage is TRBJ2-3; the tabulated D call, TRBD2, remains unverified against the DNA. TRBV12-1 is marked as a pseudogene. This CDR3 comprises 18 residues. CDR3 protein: CASSRTSGRAGVLNTQYF. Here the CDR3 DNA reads TGTGCCAGCAGCCGGACTAGCGGGAGGGCCGGTGTTCTAAATACGCAGTATTTT.

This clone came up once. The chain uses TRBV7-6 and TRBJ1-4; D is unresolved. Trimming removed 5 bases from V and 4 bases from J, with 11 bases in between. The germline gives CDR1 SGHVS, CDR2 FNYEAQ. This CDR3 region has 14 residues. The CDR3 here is CASSTRVLNEKLFF. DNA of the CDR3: TGTGCCAGCAGCACCCGGGTCCTTAATGAAAAACTGTTTTTT.

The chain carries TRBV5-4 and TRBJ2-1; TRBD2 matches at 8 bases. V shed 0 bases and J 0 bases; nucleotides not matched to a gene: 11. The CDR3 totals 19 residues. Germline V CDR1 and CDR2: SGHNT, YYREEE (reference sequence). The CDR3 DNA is TGTGCCAGCAGCTTGGTGAAAACTCTAAGCGGGAGCTCCTACAATGAGCAGTTCTTC. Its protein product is CASSLVKTLSGSSYNEQFF.

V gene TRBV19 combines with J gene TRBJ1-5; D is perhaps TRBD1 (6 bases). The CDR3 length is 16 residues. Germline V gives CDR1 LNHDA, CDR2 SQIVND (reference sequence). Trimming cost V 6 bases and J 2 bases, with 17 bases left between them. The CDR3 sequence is CASSTIGTTRNQPQHF. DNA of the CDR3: TGTGCCAGTAGCACGATCGGGACAACTCGCAATCAGCCCCAGCATTTT.

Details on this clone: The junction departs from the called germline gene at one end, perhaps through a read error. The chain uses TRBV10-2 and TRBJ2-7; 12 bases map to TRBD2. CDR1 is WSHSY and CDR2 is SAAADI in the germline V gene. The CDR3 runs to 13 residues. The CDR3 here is CASSPALLAGGLF. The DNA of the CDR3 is TGCGCCAGCTCCCCCGCCCTACTAGCGGGAGGACTCTTC.

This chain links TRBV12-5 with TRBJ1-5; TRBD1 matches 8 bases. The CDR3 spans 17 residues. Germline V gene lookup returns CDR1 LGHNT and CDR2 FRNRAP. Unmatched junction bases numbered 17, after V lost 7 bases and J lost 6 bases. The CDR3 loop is CASAWFPKDRAFQPQHF. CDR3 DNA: TGTGCTAGTGCTTGGTTTCCGAAGGACAGGGCTTTTCAGCCCCAGCATTTT.

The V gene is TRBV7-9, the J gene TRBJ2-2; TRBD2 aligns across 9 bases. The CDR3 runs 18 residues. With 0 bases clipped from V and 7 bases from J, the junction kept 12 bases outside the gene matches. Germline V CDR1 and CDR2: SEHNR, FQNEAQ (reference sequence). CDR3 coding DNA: TGTGCCAGCAGCTTAGCGTTAGACACTAGCGGGTGCGGCGGGGAGCTGTTTTTT. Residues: CASSLALDTSGCGGELFF.

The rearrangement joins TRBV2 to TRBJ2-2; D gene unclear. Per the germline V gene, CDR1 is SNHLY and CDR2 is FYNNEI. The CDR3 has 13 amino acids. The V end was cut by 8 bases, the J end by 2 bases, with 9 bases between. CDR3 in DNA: TGTGCCAGCCCGGCGGAAAACACCGGGGAGCTGTTTTTT. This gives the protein CASPAENTGELFF.

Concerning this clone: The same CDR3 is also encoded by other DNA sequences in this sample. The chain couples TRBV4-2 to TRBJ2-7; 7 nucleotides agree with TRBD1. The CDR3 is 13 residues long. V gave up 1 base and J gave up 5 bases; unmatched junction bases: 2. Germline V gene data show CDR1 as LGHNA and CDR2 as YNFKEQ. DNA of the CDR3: TGTGCCAGCAGCCAAGGACAGGGCGACGAGCAGTACTTC. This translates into CASSQGQGDEQYF.

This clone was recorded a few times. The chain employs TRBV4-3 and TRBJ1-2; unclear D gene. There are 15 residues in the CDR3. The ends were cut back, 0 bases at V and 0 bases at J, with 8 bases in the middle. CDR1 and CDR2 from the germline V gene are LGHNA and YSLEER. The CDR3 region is CASSQDGRPNYGYTF. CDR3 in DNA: TGCGCCAGCAGCCAAGACGGCAGGCCTAACTATGGCTACACCTTC.

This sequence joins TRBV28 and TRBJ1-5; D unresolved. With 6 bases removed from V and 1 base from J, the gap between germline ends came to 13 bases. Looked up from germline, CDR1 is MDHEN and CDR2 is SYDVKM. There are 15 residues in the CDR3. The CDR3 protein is CASRSRGKSNQPQHF. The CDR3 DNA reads TGTGCCAGCAGGTCCCGAGGGAAAAGCAATCAGCCCCAGCATTTT.